Below, 5 T cell receptor beta chains from the same sample are listed, as sequenced in a study of T-cell reconstitution after alpha-beta-depleted transplantation in children. Library preparation (for TCRbeta) was performed with unique molecular identifiers. TCRdb redid the calling of the PCR reads with MiXCR, one entry per CDR3 protein. The sample has about half a million distinct CDR3 sequences, under 15% seen once. The sample consisted of PBMCs from the stem cell graft donor, taken from the stem cell graft. The receptor source for this set is a human donor who donated a stem cell graft to a child with combined immunodeficiency.

The table lists this clonotype with a few counts. The chain is built from TRBV29-1 and TRBJ2-5; 11 bases map to TRBD1. V shed 2 bases and J 2 bases; nucleotides not matched to a gene: 4. The CDR3 extends over 15 amino acids. Germline-derived CDR1 and CDR2 are SQVTM and ANQGSEA. This CDR3 is CSVEYWDRGQETQYF. The DNA of the CDR3 is TGCAGCGTTGAATACTGGGACAGGGGGCAAGAGACCCAGTACTTC.

This clonotype occurred a few times. This sequence joins TRBV20-1 and TRBJ2-1; 11 bases are a match to TRBD2. V lost 3 bases to trimming and J lost 5 bases; unmatched junction nucleotides: 0. Germline assignment: CDR1 DFQATT and CDR2 SNEGSKA (reference sequence). The CDR3 is made up of 13 amino acids. In DNA form, the CDR3 reads TGCAGTGCTAGGACTAGCGGGGACAATGAGCAGTTCTTC. Translated, it gives CSARTSGDNEQFF.

This clonotype came up a few times. The chain joins TRBV30 to TRBJ2-3; no firm D call. The germline gives CDR1 GTSNPN, CDR2 SVGIG (reference sequence). Trimming took 2 bases from V and 7 from J, leaving 13 bases between them. This CDR3 spans 13 amino acids. The CDR3 loop reads CAWSPTKGNTQYF. The CDR3 region has the DNA TGTGCCTGGAGTCCGACAAAAGGGAATACGCAGTATTTT.

This clonotype was recorded at least ten times. This chain links TRBV20-1 with TRBJ2-3, with TRBD1 matching over 8 bases. Germline V gene sequence: CDR1 DFQATT, CDR2 SNEGSKA (reference sequence). CDR3 length: 13 residues. The ends lost 7 bases at V and 3 bases at J; junction bases unmatched: 6. CDR3 nucleotides: TGCAGTGAATCCAGGGGGCTGACAGATACGCAGTATTTT. This translates into CSESRGLTDTQYF.

Many counts were recorded for this clonotype. The rearrangement joins TRBV7-8 to TRBJ2-1, with 9 bases that match TRBD2. The CDR3 loop spans 12 amino acids. Germline V gene lookup returns CDR1 SGHVS and CDR2 FQNEAQ. The ends lost 0 bases at V and 13 bases at J; junction bases unmatched: 1. The CDR3 nucleotides read TGTGCCAGCAGCTTAGCTAGCGGGAGTCAGTTCTTC. Translated: CASSLASGSQFF.